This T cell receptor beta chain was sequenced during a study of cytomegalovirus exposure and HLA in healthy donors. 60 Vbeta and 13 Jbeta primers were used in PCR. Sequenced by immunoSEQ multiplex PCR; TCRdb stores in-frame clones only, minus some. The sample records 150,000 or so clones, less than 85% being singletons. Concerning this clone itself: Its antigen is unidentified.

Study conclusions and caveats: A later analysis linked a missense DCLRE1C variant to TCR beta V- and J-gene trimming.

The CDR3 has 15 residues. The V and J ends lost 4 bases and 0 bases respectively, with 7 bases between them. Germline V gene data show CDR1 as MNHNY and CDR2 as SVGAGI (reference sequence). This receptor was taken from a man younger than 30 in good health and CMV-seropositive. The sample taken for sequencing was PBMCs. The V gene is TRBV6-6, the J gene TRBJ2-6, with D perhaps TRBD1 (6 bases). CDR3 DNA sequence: TGTGCCAGCAGTTTAGGGGGCTCTGGGGCCAACGTCCTGACTTTC. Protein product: CASSLGGSGANVLTF.